A selection of T cell receptor beta chains follows, all from one sample in a study of blood T cell repertoires in COVID-19. Assay: immunoSEQ multiplex PCR; the TCRdb copy retains only in-frame clones and omits some. Seen here are about 74,000 clones, 83% observed once, and the top ten hold 40% to 50%. Sequenced: peripheral blood. Receptor source: a man older than 75 with acute or convalescent COVID-19. The CDR3 runs from the conserved cysteine through the conserved F or W. D genes are given only for firm matches. Clone size is not always given. Where it is, it says once, few, many or a class for expanded clones.

>NA|NA|TRBJ2-5|TRBV18
TGTGCCAGCTCACCCAGTGGAGCCGGGGGAGAGACCCAGTACTTC
CASSPSGAGGETQYF
>NA|TRBD1|TRBJ2-5|TRBV7-2
TGTGCCAGCAGCTTGGACAGGGGCCAAGAGACCCAGTACTTC
CASSLDRGQETQYF
>NA|NA|TRBJ1-1|TRBV2
TGTGCCAGCAGTGACTTGACAACCAACACTGAAGCTTTCTTT
CASSDLTTNTEAFF
>NA|NA|TRBJ1-6|TRBV27
TGTGCCAGCAGTTCTGGCAGGAATAATTCACCCCTCCACTTT
CASSSGRNNSPLHF
>once|TRBD1|TRBJ1-2|TRBV2
TGTGCCAGCATTCAAGGACAGGGCTATGGCTACACCTTC
CASIQGQGYGYTF
>NA|NA|TRBJ2-5|TRBV11-3
TGTGCCAGCAGCCCTATGACGGGTTCGGGAGTTGCAGAGACCCAGTACTTC
CASSPMTGSGVAETQYF
>NA|TRBD1|TRBJ1-1|TRBV19
TGTGCCAGTAGAGGGTATGGACAGGGTAAATCGAACACTGAAGCTTTCTTT
CASRGYGQGKSNTEAFF
>NA|TRBD1|TRBJ2-7|TRBV5-1
TGCGCCAGCAGCTTGTCGGACAGGGGTTCCGCCGCCTACGAGCAGTACTTC
CASSLSDRGSAAYEQYF
>NA|TRBD2|TRBJ2-3|TRBV5-6
TGTGCCAGCAGCTTGGGGGGAGCGGGAGGCGTAGATACGCAGTATTTT
CASSLGGAGGVDTQYF
>NA|NA|TRBJ1-1|TRBV6-5
TGTGCCAGCAGTTGGGAGAGGGTGAACACTGAAGCTTTCTTT
CASSWERVNTEAFF
>NA|TRBD2|TRBJ2-5|TRBV24-1
TGTGCCACCCGGGGGGAAGCGGAACAAGAGACCCAGTACTTC
CATRGEAEQETQYF
>NA|TRBD1|TRBJ1-1|TRBV28
TGTGCCAGCCTACGACCGGGACAGGGCGGCACTGAAGCTTTCTTT
CASLRPGQGGTEAFF
>NA|NA|TRBJ2-7|TRBV6-2/TRBV6-3
TGTGCCAGCAGTCTCGCTGGAAGGGGGACCGAGCAGTACTTC
CASSLAGRGTEQYF
>NA|NA|TRBJ1-5|TRBV28
TGTGCCAGCAGCGGTGTTAGCGTAAGGCGAACCAATCAGCCCCAGCATTTT
CASSGVSVRRTNQPQHF
>NA|NA|TRBJ2-3|TRBV4-3
TGCGCCAGCAGCCCCCAAACTCTAAGCACAGATACGCAGTATTTT
CASSPQTLSTDTQYF
>NA|NA|TRBJ1-1|TRBV23-1
TGCGCCAGCAGTCCCCAAGCGGGCAGGAACACTGAAGCTTTCTTT
CASSPQAGRNTEAFF
>NA|TRBD1|TRBJ2-7|TRBV25-1
TGTGCCAGCAGTTCCCGGGACAGGGAACCTAACGAGCAGTACTTC
CASSSRDREPNEQYF
>NA|NA|TRBJ1-6|TRBV19
TGTGCCAGCACAAAGGATTCCTACAGGGTCGCAAATTCACCCCTCCACTTT
CASTKDSYRVANSPLHF
>NA|NA|TRBJ1-2|TRBV15
TGTGCCACCAGCCCCTCCGGGGGTAGGGACTATGGCTACACCTTC
CATSPSGGRDYGYTF
>many|TRBD1|TRBJ2-6|TRBV7-9
TGTGCCAGCAGCTTTACAGGGGGGCGTGCTGGGGCCAACGTCCTGACTTTC
CASSFTGGRAGANVLTF
>NA|NA|TRBJ1-6|TRBV28
TGTGCCAGCAGTTTGGGAGGGGGGCGCGGTAATTCACCCCTCCACTTT
CASSLGGGRGNSPLHF
>NA|NA|TRBJ2-1|TRBV14
TGTGCCAGCAGCCGAGACATAGTGTCAGGATCGAAGTATTATGAGCAGTTCTTC
CASSRDIVSGSKYYEQFF
>NA|TRBD2|TRBJ2-5|TRBV19
TGTGCCAGTAGATCATCGGTAGCGGGAGTGGGGGAGACCCAGTACTTC
CASRSSVAGVGETQYF
>NA|TRBD2|TRBJ2-7|TRBV7-8
TGTGCCAGCAGCTTAGTAGCGGGACGAGAGCAGTACTTC
CASSLVAGREQYF
>few|NA|TRBJ1-2|TRBV4-3
TGCGCCAGCAGCCAAGATATTGGCGGCAATAACTATGGCTACACCTTC
CASSQDIGGNNYGYTF
>NA|NA|TRBJ2-1|TRBV11-2
TGTGCCAGCAGCGCCTTCCGGTCGTTGTTCTACAATGAGCAGTTCTTC
CASSAFRSLFYNEQFF
>NA|NA|TRBJ1-4|TRBV2
TGTGCCAGCAGAACCAGACAGGCCGATGAAAAACTGTTTTTT
CASRTRQADEKLFF
>NA|TRBD2|TRBJ2-7|TRBV9
TGTGCCAGCAGCGCGGGACTAGCGGGACTCTACGAGCAGTACTTC
CASSAGLAGLYEQYF
>NA|NA|TRBJ1-2|TRBV2
TGTGCCAGCAGTGAACGACAGGAGTATGGCTACACCTTC
CASSERQEYGYTF
>many|TRBD1|TRBJ1-2|TRBV19
TGTGCCAGTAGCGGGACAGGGGGATTCGATGGCTACACCTTC
CASSGTGGFDGYTF
>once|NA|TRBJ2-3|TRBV5-1
TGCGCCAGCAGCCAGGGACAGCTATCCCCAGCGGGAGAGGCAGATACGCAGTATTTT
CASSQGQLSPAGEADTQYF
>NA|TRBD2|TRBJ2-3|TRBV7-2
TGTGCCAGCAGCTTAGTTAGCGGGGGGGCCACAGATACGCAGTATTTT
CASSLVSGGATDTQYF
>NA|TRBD1|TRBJ1-6|TRBV5-1
TGCGCCAGCAGCCCATATATCCCGGGACAGGGCAATTCACCCCTCCACTTT
CASSPYIPGQGNSPLHF
>NA|NA|TRBJ2-7|TRBV18
TGTGCCAGCTCACCGGTAGGGGGCTACGAGCAGTACTTC
CASSPVGGYEQYF
>NA|NA|TRBJ2-2|TRBV11-3
TGTGCCAGCAGCTTAACAGGAGTACTCACCGGGGAGCTGTTTTTT
CASSLTGVLTGELFF
>few|TRBD1|TRBJ1-2|TRBV6-5
TGTGCCAGCACCCCGGGACAGGGGCGACTCTATGGCTACACCTTC
CASTPGQGRLYGYTF
>NA|TRBD1|TRBJ1-1|TRBV5-4
TGTGCCAGCAGCCTGCAGGGGGCCAACACTGAAGCTTTCTTT
CASSLQGANTEAFF
>once|NA|TRBJ2-5|TRBV7-9
TGTGCCAGCAGCCGAAGGTTGGGGGGTCAAGAGACCCAGTACTTC
CASSRRLGGQETQYF
>NA|NA|TRBJ2-5|TRBV11-2
TGTGCCAGCAGCTTATCTCAAGGGAGAGAGACCCAGTACTTC
CASSLSQGRETQYF
>once|TRBD2|TRBJ2-3|TRBV3-1/TRBV3-2
TGTGCCAGCAGCCTGCCGGGACTAGCGGGCCCCGATACGCAGTATTTT
CASSLPGLAGPDTQYF